These 8 T cell receptor beta chains share one sample of origin, sequenced in a study of blood T cells in healthy people across ages. Sample-barcoded 5' priming and a J-beta primer mix drove a second PCR of 7 to 11 cycles. TCRdb re-called the 5' RACE reads with MiXCR, one entry per CDR3 protein. The sample consists of 720,000 or so distinct CDR3 sequences, around two fifths of them appearing once. Input material: blood. The receptors were gathered from a man older than 75 in good health.

The chain is built from TRBV6-1 and TRBJ1-5; the D gene is possibly TRBD1 (5 bases). The CDR3 length is 15 residues. Trimming took off 6 bases at V and 5 bases at J, with 17 bases between the two ends. CDR1 MNHNS and CDR2 SASEGT come from the germline V gene. In DNA form, the CDR3 reads TGTGCCAGCAGACCGAATATTGGGGGGTATCAGCCCCAGCATTTT. Translation: CASRPNIGGYQPQHF.

The chain is built from TRBV29-1 and TRBJ2-5; 10 bases map to TRBD1. The DNA end is a closer match to TRBJ2-7, so the J assignment may be wrong. The CDR3 spans 12 residues. CDR1 and CDR2 (germline): SQVTM, ANQGSEA. CDR3 bases: TGCAGCGTCACGACAGGGGGCCGCGAGCAGTACTTC. It specifies CSVTTGGREQYF.

This clonotype was observed at least ten times. CDR3 nucleotide sequence: TGTGCCAGCAGTTACTTGGGGGGCTCAGGGGAGCAGTTCTTC. Encoded protein: CASSYLGGSGEQFF. The chain couples TRBV6-2 or TRBV6-3 to TRBJ2-1, with D perhaps being TRBD1 or TRBD2 (6 bases each). Trimming shortened V by 1 base and J by 10 bases, and 14 bases separated the two germline ends. This CDR3 contains 14 residues. The germline CDR1 and CDR2 sequences are MNHEY and SVGEGT.

The CDR3 is CSASAPERTYEQYF. CDR3 coding DNA: TGCAGTGCCTCTGCGCCCGAGAGGACCTACGAGCAGTACTTC. The genes are TRBV20-1 and TRBJ2-7; D ambiguous. The CDR3 has 14 residues. V gave up 6 bases and J gave up 2 bases, with 17 bases separating them. CDR1 and CDR2 (germline): DFQATT, SNEGSKA (reference sequence).

The chain carries TRBV7-2 and TRBJ2-4; 10 bases fit TRBD1. With 4 bases clipped from V and 0 bases from J, the junction kept 12 bases outside the gene matches. In germline, CDR1 is SGHTA, CDR2 FQGNSA. CDR3 length: 19 amino acids. CDR3 region: CASSSTGTGVGVAKNIQYF. In DNA form, the CDR3 reads TGTGCCAGCAGCTCCACCGGGACAGGGGTCGGGGTAGCCAAAAACATTCAGTACTTC.

In regard to this clonotype: A much more abundant neighbour one base away suggests this may be a read error. This chain uses TRBV7-2 with TRBJ2-7; D unresolved. Germline CDR1 and CDR2: SGHTA and FQGNSA. The CDR3 is made up of 12 amino acids. Trimming stripped 5 bases from V and 11 bases from J, with 16 bases between. The CDR3: CASSLNTETEYF. In nucleotides, the CDR3 is TGTGCCAGCAGCCTCAACACCGAGACCGAGTACTTC.

The chain links TRBV28 to TRBJ2-5; the D is unclear. V dropped 2 bases and J dropped 7 bases, with 14 bases sitting between them. Germline CDR1 reads MDHEN; CDR2 reads SYDVKM. CDR3 length: 14 amino acids. CDR3 sequence reads: CASSLSRPPATQYF. The CDR3 nucleotides read TGTGCCAGCAGTTTAAGTCGACCCCCAGCGACCCAGTACTTC.

This clonotype was recorded only once. The V gene is TRBV6-2 or TRBV6-3, the J gene TRBJ2-7; 8 bases map to TRBD2. With 8 bases clipped from V and 7 bases from J, the junction kept 16 bases outside the gene matches. Germline lookup yields CDR1 MNHEY and CDR2 SVGEGT. This CDR3 comprises 15 residues. The CDR3 sequence: CASGWVSGRYDEQYF. The CDR3 nucleotides read TGTGCCAGCGGCTGGGTAAGCGGGAGATACGATGAGCAGTACTTC.